The following is a T cell receptor beta chain sequence with its context. J gave up 2 bases and V 2 bases, and 6 bases lay outside the gene matches. The germline CDR1 and CDR2 sequences are MNHEY and SVGEGT. The length of the CDR3 is 16 residues. These data are taken from a study of blood T cell repertoires in COVID-19. Study-level background: Italy, Spain and the United States were the sources of the convalescent and acute COVID-19 samples. In each case, the material was cDNA or gDNA derived from T cells, B-cell-depleted T cells, or PBMCs.

Original handling: Amplification of reference gene primers provided the estimated nucleated cell counts. TCRdb's copy holds only in-frame clones and misses some; the assay was immunoSEQ multiplex PCR. V, J and clone size were drawn from that table, and D and trimming were deduced from the DNA. This table has 40,000 to 55,000 clones, roughly 80% appearing once. The V call is TRBV6-2 or TRBV6-3, the J call TRBJ1-5, with 7 bases matching TRBD1. Sequenced material: peripheral blood. This receptor was taken from a man over 45 with acute or convalescent COVID-19. The CDR3 region is CASSYGGGKGNQPQHF. In nucleotides, the CDR3 is TGTGCCAGCAGTTACGGAGGGGGCAAGGGCAATCAGCCCCAGCATTTT.